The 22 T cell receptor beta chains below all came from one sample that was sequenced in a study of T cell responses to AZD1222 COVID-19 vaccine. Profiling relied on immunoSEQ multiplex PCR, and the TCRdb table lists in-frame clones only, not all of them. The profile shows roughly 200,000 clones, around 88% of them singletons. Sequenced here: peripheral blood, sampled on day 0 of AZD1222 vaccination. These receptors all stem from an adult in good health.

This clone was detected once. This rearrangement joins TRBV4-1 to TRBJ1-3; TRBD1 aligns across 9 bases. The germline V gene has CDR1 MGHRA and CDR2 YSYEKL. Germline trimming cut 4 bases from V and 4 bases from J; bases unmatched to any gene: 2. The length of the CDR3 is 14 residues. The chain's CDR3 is CASSPGTGGNTIYF. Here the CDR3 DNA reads TGCGCCAGCAGCCCCGGGACAGGGGGAAACACCATATATTTT.

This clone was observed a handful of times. The chain's CDR3 is CASSHTSREAFF. The CDR3 region has the DNA TGTGCCAGCAGCCATACGAGTCGTGAAGCTTTCTTT. The chain uses TRBV3-1 (or the pseudogene TRBV3-2) and TRBJ1-1; D not resolved. The CDR3 runs 12 residues. Trimming left V 3 bases short and J 7 bases short, with 9 bases between. CDR1 LGHDT and CDR2 YNNKEL come from the germline V gene (reference sequence).

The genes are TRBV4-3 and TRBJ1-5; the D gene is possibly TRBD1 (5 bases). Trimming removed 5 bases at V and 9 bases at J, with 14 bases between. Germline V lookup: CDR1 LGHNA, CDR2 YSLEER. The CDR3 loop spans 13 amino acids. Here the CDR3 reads CASSYDSSAPQHF. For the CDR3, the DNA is TGCGCCAGCAGCTATGACAGTTCTGCGCCCCAGCATTTT.

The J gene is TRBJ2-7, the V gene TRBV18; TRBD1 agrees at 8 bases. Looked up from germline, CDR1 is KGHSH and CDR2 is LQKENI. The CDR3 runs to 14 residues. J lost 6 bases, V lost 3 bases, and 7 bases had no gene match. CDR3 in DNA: TGTGCCAGCTCACCCTTGGACAGGGAGGTCGAGCAGTACTTC. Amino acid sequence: CASSPLDREVEQYF.

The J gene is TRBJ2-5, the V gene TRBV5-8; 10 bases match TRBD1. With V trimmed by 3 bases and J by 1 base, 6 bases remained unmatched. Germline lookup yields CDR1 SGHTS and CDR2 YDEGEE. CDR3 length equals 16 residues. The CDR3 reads CASSSTRTGGQETQYF. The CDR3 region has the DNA TGTGCCAGCAGCTCGACCAGGACAGGGGGCCAAGAGACCCAGTACTTC.

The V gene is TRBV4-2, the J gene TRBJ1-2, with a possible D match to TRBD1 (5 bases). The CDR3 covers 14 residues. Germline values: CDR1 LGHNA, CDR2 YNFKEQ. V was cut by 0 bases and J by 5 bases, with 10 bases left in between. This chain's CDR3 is CASSQDRGIYGYTF. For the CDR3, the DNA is TGTGCCAGCAGCCAAGATCGGGGCATTTATGGCTACACCTTC.

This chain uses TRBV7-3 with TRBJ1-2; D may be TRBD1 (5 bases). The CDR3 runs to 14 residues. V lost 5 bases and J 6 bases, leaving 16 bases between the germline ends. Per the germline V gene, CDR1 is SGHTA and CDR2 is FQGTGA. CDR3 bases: TGTGCCAGCAGCCCCCGCGGGGTGGGGCATGGCTACACCTTC. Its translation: CASSPRGVGHGYTF. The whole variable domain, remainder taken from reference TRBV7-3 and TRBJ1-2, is GAGVSQTPSNKVTEKGKYVELRCDPISGHTALYWYRQSLGQGPEFLIYFQGTGAADDSGLPNDRFFAVRPEGSVSTLKIQRTERGDSAVYLCASSPRGVGHGYTFGSGTRLTVV.

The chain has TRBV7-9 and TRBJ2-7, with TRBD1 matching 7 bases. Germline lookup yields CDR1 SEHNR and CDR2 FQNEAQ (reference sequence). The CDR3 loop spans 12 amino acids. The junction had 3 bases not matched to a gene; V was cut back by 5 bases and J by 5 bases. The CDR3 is CASSVTGNEQYF. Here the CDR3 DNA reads TGTGCCAGCAGCGTGACAGGGAACGAGCAGTACTTC.

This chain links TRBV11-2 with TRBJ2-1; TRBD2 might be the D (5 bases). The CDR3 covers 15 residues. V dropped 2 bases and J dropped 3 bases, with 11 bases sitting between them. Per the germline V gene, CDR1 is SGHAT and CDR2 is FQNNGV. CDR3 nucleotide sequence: TGTGCCAGCAGCTTATTGTCCGGGAACTACAATGAGCAGTTCTTC. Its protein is CASSLLSGNYNEQFF. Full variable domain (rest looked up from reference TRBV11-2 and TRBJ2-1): EAGVAQSPRYKIIEKRQSVAFWCNPISGHATLYWYQQILGQGPKLLIQFQNNGVVDDSQLPKDRFSAERLKGVDSTLKIQPAKLEDSAVYLCASSLLSGNYNEQFFGPGTRLTVL.

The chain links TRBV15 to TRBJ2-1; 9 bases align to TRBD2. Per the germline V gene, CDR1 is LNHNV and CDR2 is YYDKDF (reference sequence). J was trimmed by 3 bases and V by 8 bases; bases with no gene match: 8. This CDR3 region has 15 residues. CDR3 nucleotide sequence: TGTGCCACCCTGTTCTGGCGGGGGGGCTACAATGAGCAGTTCTTC. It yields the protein CATLFWRGGYNEQFF.

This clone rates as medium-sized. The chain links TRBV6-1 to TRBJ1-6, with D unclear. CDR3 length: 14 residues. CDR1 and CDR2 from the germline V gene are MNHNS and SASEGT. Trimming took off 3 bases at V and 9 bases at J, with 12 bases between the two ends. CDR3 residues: CASSDEGFSSPLHF. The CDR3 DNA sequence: TGTGCCAGCAGTGATGAGGGTTTCAGTTCACCCCTCCACTTT.

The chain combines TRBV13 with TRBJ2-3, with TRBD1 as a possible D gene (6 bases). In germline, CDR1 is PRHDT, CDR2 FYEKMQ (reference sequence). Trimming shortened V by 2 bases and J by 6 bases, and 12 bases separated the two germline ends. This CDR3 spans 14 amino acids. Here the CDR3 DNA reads TGTGCCAGCAGCTTAAACAGGGCGCAGGATACGCAGTATTTT. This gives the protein CASSLNRAQDTQYF. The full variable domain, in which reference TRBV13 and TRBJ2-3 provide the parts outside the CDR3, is AAGVIQSPRHLIKEKRETATLKCYPIPRHDTVYWYQQGPGQDPQFLISFYEKMQSDKGSIPDRFSAQQFSDYHSELNMSSLELGDSALYFCASSLNRAQDTQYFGPGTRLTVL.

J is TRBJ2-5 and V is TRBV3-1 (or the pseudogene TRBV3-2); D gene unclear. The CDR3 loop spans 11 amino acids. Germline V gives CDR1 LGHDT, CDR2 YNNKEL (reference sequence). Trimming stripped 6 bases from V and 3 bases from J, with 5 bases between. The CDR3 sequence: CASSLEETQYF. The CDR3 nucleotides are TGTGCCAGCAGTCTCGAAGAGACCCAGTACTTC.

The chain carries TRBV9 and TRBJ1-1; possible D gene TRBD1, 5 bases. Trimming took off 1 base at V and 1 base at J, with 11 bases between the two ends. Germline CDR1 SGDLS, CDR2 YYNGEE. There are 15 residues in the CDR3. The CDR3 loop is CASSVMGQGNTEAFF. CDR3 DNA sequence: TGTGCCAGCAGCGTAATGGGGCAGGGGAACACTGAAGCTTTCTTT.

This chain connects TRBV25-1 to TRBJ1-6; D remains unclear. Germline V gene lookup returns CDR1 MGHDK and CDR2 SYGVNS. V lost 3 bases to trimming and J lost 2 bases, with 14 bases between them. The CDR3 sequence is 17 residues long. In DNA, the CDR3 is TGTGCCAGCAGTGAGAGCCGGCCGGGAACCTATAATTCACCCCTCCACTTT. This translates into CASSESRPGTYNSPLHF.

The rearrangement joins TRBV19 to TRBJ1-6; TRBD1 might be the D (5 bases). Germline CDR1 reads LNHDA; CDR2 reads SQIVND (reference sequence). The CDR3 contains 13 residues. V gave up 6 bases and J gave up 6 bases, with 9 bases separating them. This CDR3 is CASRPQGNSPLHF. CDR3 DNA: TGTGCCAGTAGACCCCAGGGTAATTCACCCCTCCACTTT. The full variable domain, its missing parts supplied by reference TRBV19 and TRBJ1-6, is DGGITQSPKYLFRKEGQNVTLSCEQNLNHDAMYWYRQDPGQGLRLIYYSQIVNDFQKGDIAEGYSVSREKKESFPLTVTSAQKNPTAFYLCASRPQGNSPLHFGNGTRLTVT.

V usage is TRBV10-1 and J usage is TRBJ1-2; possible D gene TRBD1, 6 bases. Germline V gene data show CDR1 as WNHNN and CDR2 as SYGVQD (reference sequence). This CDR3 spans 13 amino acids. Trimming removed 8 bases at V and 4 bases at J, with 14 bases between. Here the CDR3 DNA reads TGCGCCAGCTCGGACAGCTGGGGCTATGGCTACACCTTC. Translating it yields CASSDSWGYGYTF.

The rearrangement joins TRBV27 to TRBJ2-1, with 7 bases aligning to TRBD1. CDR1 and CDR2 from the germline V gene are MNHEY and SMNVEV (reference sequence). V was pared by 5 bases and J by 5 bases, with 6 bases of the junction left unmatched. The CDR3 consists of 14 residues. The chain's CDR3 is CASSPHRGNNEQFF. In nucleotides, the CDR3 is TGTGCCAGCAGTCCCCACAGGGGAAACAATGAGCAGTTCTTC.

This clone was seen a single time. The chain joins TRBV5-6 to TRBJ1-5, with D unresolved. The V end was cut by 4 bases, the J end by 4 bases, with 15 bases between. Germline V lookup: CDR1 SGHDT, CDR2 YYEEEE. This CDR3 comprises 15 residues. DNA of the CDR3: TGTGCCAGCAGCACCTTTGGGCGGAAGAATCAGCCCCAGCATTTT. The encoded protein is CASSTFGRKNQPQHF. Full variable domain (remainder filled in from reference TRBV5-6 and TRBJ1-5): DAGVTQSPTHLIKTRGQQVTLRCSPKSGHDTVSWYQQALGQGPQFIFQYYEEEERQRGNFPDRFSGHQFPNYSSELNVNALLLGDSALYLCASSTFGRKNQPQHFGDGTRLSIL.

In nucleotides, the CDR3 is TGTGCCAGCAGCCAAGATTTTCGGGGGGCCTATCTAAACTATGGCTACACCTTC. Protein product: CASSQDFRGAYLNYGYTF. The chain links TRBV3-1 (or the pseudogene TRBV3-2) to TRBJ1-2; tentative D call: TRBD1 (6 bases). The CDR3 extends over 18 amino acids. V was shortened by 0 bases and J by 2 bases, with 19 bases between the two germline ends. Germline values: CDR1 LGHDT, CDR2 YNNKEL (reference sequence).

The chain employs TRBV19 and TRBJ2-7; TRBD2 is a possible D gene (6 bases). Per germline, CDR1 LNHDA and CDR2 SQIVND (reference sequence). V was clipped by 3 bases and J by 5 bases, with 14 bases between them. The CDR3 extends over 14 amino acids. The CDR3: CASSMYGGSDEQYF. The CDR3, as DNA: TGTGCCAGTAGTATGTACGGGGGATCGGACGAGCAGTACTTC.

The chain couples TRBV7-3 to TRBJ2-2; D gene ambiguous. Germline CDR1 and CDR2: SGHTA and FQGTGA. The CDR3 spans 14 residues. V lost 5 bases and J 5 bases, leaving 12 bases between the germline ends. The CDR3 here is CASSPFLWTGELFF. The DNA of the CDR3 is TGTGCCAGCAGCCCCTTTCTCTGGACCGGGGAGCTGTTTTTT.